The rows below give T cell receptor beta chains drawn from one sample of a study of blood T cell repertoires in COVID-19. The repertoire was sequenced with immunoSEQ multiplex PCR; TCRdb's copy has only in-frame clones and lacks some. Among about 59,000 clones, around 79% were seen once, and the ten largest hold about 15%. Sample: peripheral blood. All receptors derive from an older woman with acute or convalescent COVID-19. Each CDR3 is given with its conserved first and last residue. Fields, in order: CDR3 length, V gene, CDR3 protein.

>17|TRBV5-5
CASSLVRGQGASSEAFF
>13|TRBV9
CASSVYPGNTIYF
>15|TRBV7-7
CASSLGGGSQETQYF
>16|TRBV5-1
CASSPYSGGPQETQYF
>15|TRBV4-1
CASSQRWAGNYGYTF
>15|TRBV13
CASSPTGVMNTEAFF
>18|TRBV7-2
CASSLGGGGGSSYNEQFF
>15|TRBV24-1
CATSDSGGGNQPQHF
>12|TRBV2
CASTLGTGPAFF
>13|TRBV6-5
CASRTSLGTEAFF
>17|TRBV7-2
CASSWGRGTRGLETQYF
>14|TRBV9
CASSVEGARETQYF
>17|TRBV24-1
CATSDGTGKAGANVLTF
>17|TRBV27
CASSSPHGGRGVYEQYF
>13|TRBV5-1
CASSYGLAGEQFF
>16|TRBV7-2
CASSLVLAGWLSGYTF
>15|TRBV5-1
CASSSLLTRGTEAFF
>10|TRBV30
CASGVDTQYF
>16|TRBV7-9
CASSLGRGRGESPLHF
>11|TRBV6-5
CATGGVGGYTF
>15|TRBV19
CASSISSGDTDTQYF
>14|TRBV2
CASDYRGLNTEAFF
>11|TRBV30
CAWGIRGPLHF